Below, one T cell receptor beta chain is given with its context. The data were obtained in a study of blood T cell repertoires in COVID-19. CDR1 is SGHRS, CDR2 YFSETQ, per germline. Trimming pared 0 bases from V and 0 bases from J, leaving 7 bases between. This CDR3 spans 14 amino acids. Sequencing was performed with immunoSEQ multiplex PCR; in TCRdb, only in-frame clones are kept and a portion is missing. The sample carries some 120,000 clones, 85% to 90% recorded once. The sequencing input was peripheral blood. The source is a human donor in a cohort sampled during active COVID-19. The chain uses TRBV5-1 and TRBJ2-7, with unresolved D. DNA of the CDR3: TGCGCCAGCAGCTTGGTACCACTCTCCTACGAGCAGTACTTC. This encodes CASSLVPLSYEQYF.